The rows below give T cell receptor beta chains drawn from one sample of a study of blood T cell repertoires in COVID-19. Using immunoSEQ multiplex PCR, the repertoire was profiled, and TCRdb retains in-frame clones only, with some absent. In the table there are roughly 250,000 clones, 70% to 85% of which are singletons. Sequencing was done on a sample of peripheral blood. These receptors all stem from a woman of 80 years or more with active or convalescent COVID-19. Both conserved end residues are part of each CDR3. Fields, in order: clone size, J gene, V gene, D gene, CDR3 DNA, CDR3 protein. D genes are given only for firm matches. Size is omitted from some rows. Given values are once, few, many or a class for expanded clones.

few,TRBJ1-5,TRBV25-1,.,TGTGCCAGCAGTGATCGGCAGGGGAGTCAGCCCCAGCATTTT,CASSDRQGSQPQHF
.,TRBJ1-5,TRBV10-3,.,TGTGCCATCAGTGGGTCACTAGGATCCCAGCCCCAGCATTTT,CAISGSLGSQPQHF
.,TRBJ2-2,TRBV25-1,TRBD1,TGTGCCAGCAGTGAGACTCTTACAGGGGCATCCGGGGAGCTGTTTTTT,CASSETLTGASGELFF
.,TRBJ2-7,TRBV5-1,TRBD1,TGCGCCAGCAGCTCTACCAGGGGGCTCGAGCAGTACTTC,CASSSTRGLEQYF
.,TRBJ1-5,TRBV6-1,.,TGTGCCAGCAGTGAGGGGGGGGCCAATCAGCCCCAGCATTTT,CASSEGGANQPQHF
.,TRBJ2-1,TRBV14,.,TGTGCCAGCAGCCGGGGAGCGGTAGGGATGAATGAGCAGTTCTTC,CASSRGAVGMNEQFF
once,TRBJ1-6,TRBV7-9,TRBD1,TGTGCCAGCAGCTTAGGGTCGGGACAGTATAATTCACCCCTCCACTTT,CASSLGSGQYNSPLHF
.,TRBJ1-5,TRBV6-5,TRBD1,TGTGCCAGCAGAGACAGGGGCGGAAGCAATCAGCCCCAGCATTTT,CASRDRGGSNQPQHF
.,TRBJ2-1,TRBV6-5,TRBD2,TGTGCCAGCAGGTCGGGGGGGTTCGCTGAGCAGTTCTTC,CASRSGGFAEQFF
.,TRBJ2-5,TRBV7-8,TRBD1,TGTGCCAGCAGCTTAGGGTCCGGGACAGGGTTTTCGGAGACCCAGTACTTC,CASSLGSGTGFSETQYF
.,TRBJ1-1,TRBV12-3/TRBV12-4,TRBD1,TGTGCCAGCAGCCTCAGGGGGACTGAAGCTTTCTTT,CASSLRGTEAFF
.,TRBJ2-7,TRBV24-1,TRBD1,TGTGCCACCAGTGATTCGGCGACAGGGGGCGCGTCCGAGCAGTACTTC,CATSDSATGGASEQYF
.,TRBJ1-2,TRBV5-6,.,TGTGCCAGCAGCTTACCAGGGGACTATGGCTACACCTTC,CASSLPGDYGYTF
.,TRBJ2-1,TRBV3-1/TRBV3-2,TRBD2,TGTGCCAGCAGCCCCTACACGAGCGGGAGGGCCCATGAGCAGTTCTTC,CASSPYTSGRAHEQFF
.,TRBJ2-7,TRBV4-1,TRBD1,TGCGCCAGCAGCCCCCGACAGGGGGAGGGGCAGTACTTC,CASSPRQGEGQYF
few,TRBJ1-5,TRBV19,.,TGTGCCAGTAGTATAGCTAACCCGGGATATCAGCCCCAGCATTTT,CASSIANPGYQPQHF
.,TRBJ2-7,TRBV11-2,TRBD1,TGTGCCAGCAGCCTCGACAGGGTCTCCTACGAGCAGTACTTC,CASSLDRVSYEQYF
.,TRBJ2-3,TRBV5-1,TRBD2,TGCGCCAGCAGCGCTGGACTAGCGGGAGTAGCAGATACGCAGTATTTT,CASSAGLAGVADTQYF
.,TRBJ1-4,TRBV5-1,TRBD1,TGCGCCAGCAGCTTGGAGACAGGGTTTCGTGAAAAACTGTTTTTT,CASSLETGFREKLFF
once,TRBJ1-2,TRBV4-2,.,TGTGCCAGCAGCCAGGTTCCGGGACGGGAGAACTATGGCTACACCTTC,CASSQVPGRENYGYTF
.,TRBJ1-5,TRBV19,.,TGTGCCAGTAGTATACAACTGGATCAGCCCCAGCATTTT,CASSIQLDQPQHF
.,TRBJ2-7,TRBV20-1,TRBD1,TGCAGTGCTGCCAGACAGGGCGAGCAGTACTTC,CSAARQGEQYF
few,TRBJ1-4,TRBV7-9,TRBD1,TGTGCCGGCAGGGGGCCTAATGAAAAACTGTTTTTT,CAGRGPNEKLFF
.,TRBJ2-5,TRBV2,.,TGTGCCAGCAGAGGCGGGGGAGGGGGGACCCAAGAGACCCAGTACTTC,CASRGGGGGTQETQYF
.,TRBJ2-2,TRBV7-9,.,TGTGCCAGCAGCTTTTTAGTGGGGGGGCCAGCGTCGAACACCGGGGAGCTGTTTTTT,CASSFLVGGPASNTGELFF
.,TRBJ2-7,TRBV15,.,TGTGCCACCAGCAGAGATCAAATTAGAACCTACGAGCAGTACTTC,CATSRDQIRTYEQYF
.,TRBJ2-7,TRBV28,.,TGTGCCAGCAGTGCCCTCTATAGCGGATCCTACGAGCAGTACTTC,CASSALYSGSYEQYF
.,TRBJ1-2,TRBV19,TRBD1,TGTGCCAGTTGGGACAGGGGTAGCTATGGCTACACCTTC,CASWDRGSYGYTF
.,TRBJ2-4,TRBV5-1,.,TGCGCCAGCAGCTTGGCCGGGGGGCGCGGAGACATTCAGTACTTC,CASSLAGGRGDIQYF
.,TRBJ2-5,TRBV5-1,.,TGCGCCAGCAGCTCCACAGGGTTTGGGGAGACCCAGTACTTC,CASSSTGFGETQYF
few,TRBJ2-7,TRBV27,.,TGTGCCAGCAGGGTTGGGGAGCAGCGGGCTGGATCTTACGAGCAGTACTTC,CASRVGEQRAGSYEQYF
.,TRBJ1-5,TRBV19,TRBD1,TGTGCCAGTAGCCCGGGACAGGGATGGAATCAGCCCCAGCATTTT,CASSPGQGWNQPQHF
.,TRBJ2-1,TRBV27,.,TGTGCCAGCAGTTTACCCCCCAGCTCCTACAATGAGCAGTTCTTC,CASSLPPSSYNEQFF
.,TRBJ1-1,TRBV5-4,.,TGTGCCAGCAGCGCGGGGGGGACGAACACTGAAGCTTTCTTT,CASSAGGTNTEAFF
.,TRBJ1-6,TRBV27,TRBD1,TGTGCCAGCAGTAAAAGACAGGGTGGGTATTCACCCCTCCACTTT,CASSKRQGGYSPLHF
few,TRBJ1-6,TRBV5-1,.,TGCGCCAGCAGCTTGGGCCAGACAAGCTCCTATAATTCACCCCTCCACTTT,CASSLGQTSSYNSPLHF
.,TRBJ2-1,TRBV6-2/TRBV6-3,.,TGTGCCAGCAGTTACTCGTCCGGGATTTCCTACAATGAGCAGTTCTTC,CASSYSSGISYNEQFF
.,TRBJ2-3,TRBV3-1/TRBV3-2,.,TGTGCCAGCAGCCACGGATGGGGGCAAGATACGCAGTATTTT,CASSHGWGQDTQYF
.,TRBJ2-2,TRBV5-1,.,TGCGCCAGCAGCTTGATAGGGGGATACTCGTACACCGGGGAGCTGTTTTTT,CASSLIGGYSYTGELFF
.,TRBJ2-3,TRBV6-5,.,TGTGCCAGCAGTTACGCTAGGGGTACGCAGTATTTT,CASSYARGTQYF
.,TRBJ2-1,TRBV6-5,TRBD2,TGTGCCAGCGGGGGGGTCCCCTACAATGAGCAGTTCTTC,CASGGVPYNEQFF
.,TRBJ2-5,TRBV11-3,.,TGTGCCAGCAGCACCGGGGTCCAAGAGACCCAGTACTTC,CASSTGVQETQYF
once,TRBJ2-7,TRBV18,TRBD1,TGTGCCAGCTCACCACGACAGGGGGACTACGAGCAGTACTTC,CASSPRQGDYEQYF
.,TRBJ2-5,TRBV3-1/TRBV3-2,.,TGTGCCAGCAGCCAAGGTACACCGGGATTACAAGAGACCCAGTACTTC,CASSQGTPGLQETQYF
.,TRBJ2-7,TRBV27,TRBD2,TGTGCCAGCAGCCTAGCGGGGGGTACCCTCTACGAGCAGTACTTC,CASSLAGGTLYEQYF
.,TRBJ1-5,TRBV6-1,.,TGTGCCAGCAGTGAAGTAGGGCAGGGGTTTCAGCCCCAGCATTTT,CASSEVGQGFQPQHF
.,TRBJ2-7,TRBV3-1/TRBV3-2,TRBD2,TGTGCCAGCAGCCAGCCCAATGGGGGGAGGGGACTAGCGGGAGGGCCACGGACCTACGAGCAGTACTTC,CASSQPNGGRGLAGGPRTYEQYF
.,TRBJ1-5,TRBV3-1/TRBV3-2,.,TGTGCCAGCAGCCAAGGCGCAGGGAATCAGCCCCAGCATTTT,CASSQGAGNQPQHF
.,TRBJ1-4,TRBV5-1,TRBD1,TGCGCCAGCAGCGAGGACAGGGGAACTAATGAAAAACTGTTTTTT,CASSEDRGTNEKLFF
many,TRBJ2-7,TRBV6-5,TRBD2,TGTGCCAGCAGTTCACGGCGCCTAGCGGACTCCTACGAGCAGTACTTC,CASSSRRLADSYEQYF
.,TRBJ2-1,TRBV28,.,TGTGCCAGCAGTGCCTGGGCCCCAGGGTACAATGAGCAGTTCTTC,CASSAWAPGYNEQFF
.,TRBJ2-1,TRBV19,TRBD2,TGTGCCAGCCCCCGGGGGGGGTTGGGATACAATGAGCAGTTCTTC,CASPRGGLGYNEQFF
.,TRBJ1-4,TRBV29-1,.,TGCAGCGTTGCCCCCCTGGAGGGGAGCGGTGAAAAACTGTTTTTT,CSVAPLEGSGEKLFF
.,TRBJ1-6,TRBV6-1,.,TGTGCCAGCAGTGAATTAGACAGTTCGCGATCACCCCTCCACTTT,CASSELDSSRSPLHF
.,TRBJ2-3,TRBV2,.,TGTGCCAGCAGTCGGGGTCCTAGCACAGATACGCAGTATTTT,CASSRGPSTDTQYF
.,TRBJ2-2,TRBV11-2,.,TGTGCCAGCAGCCGAGGACGGGAGCCAGTGGCCGGGGAGCTGTTTTTT,CASSRGREPVAGELFF
.,TRBJ2-7,TRBV2,TRBD2,TGTGCCAGCAAGAGCGGGGGCTACGAGCAGTACTTC,CASKSGGYEQYF
few,TRBJ2-2,TRBV28,TRBD1,TGTGCCAGCAGAACTCCTCAGGACAGGGGATTCGACGGGGAGCTGTTTTTT,CASRTPQDRGFDGELFF
.,TRBJ1-5,TRBV28,.,TGTGCCAGCAGCTACAATCAGCCCCAGCATTTT,CASSYNQPQHF